The clone carrying this T cell receptor beta chain has more than one count but fewer than ten. These data come from a study of T-cell memory formation after mild COVID-19. Amplification by 5'RACE using constant-segment primers produced TCR alpha and TCR beta cDNA libraries that carried sample barcodes and UMIs. One entry per CDR3 protein results from TCRdb running MiXCR on the 5' RACE reads. The sample includes about 310,000 distinct CDR3 sequences, around 15% of them seen just once. The CDR3 has 16 amino acids. Unmatched junction bases numbered 8, after V lost 3 bases and J lost 1 base. The V gene's germline CDR1 is LGHNA and CDR2 YSLEER.

The source is a young man who had mild COVID-19 (a few samples of this study predate the infection). Cell type and time point are not known. The chain joins TRBV4-3 to TRBJ2-5; 7 bases fit TRBD2. Sequencing input: PBMCs or a T cell subset sorted from them (not recorded which). CDR3 sequence: CASSHFGAGTQETQYF. As DNA, the CDR3 is TGCGCCAGCAGCCATTTCGGAGCGGGGACCCAAGAGACCCAGTACTTC.